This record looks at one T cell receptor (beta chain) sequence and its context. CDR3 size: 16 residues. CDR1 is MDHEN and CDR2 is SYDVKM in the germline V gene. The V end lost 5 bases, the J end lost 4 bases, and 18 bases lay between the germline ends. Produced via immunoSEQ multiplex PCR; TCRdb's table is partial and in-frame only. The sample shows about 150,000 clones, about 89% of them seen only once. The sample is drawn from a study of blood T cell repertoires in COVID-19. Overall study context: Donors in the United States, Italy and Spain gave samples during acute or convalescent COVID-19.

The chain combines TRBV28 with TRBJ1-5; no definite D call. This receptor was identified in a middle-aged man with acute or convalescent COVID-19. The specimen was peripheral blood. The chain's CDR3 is CASSMRLRSGNQPQHF. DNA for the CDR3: TGTGCCAGCAGTATGAGGCTGCGCTCGGGAAATCAGCCCCAGCATTTT.